This T cell receptor (beta chain) emerged from a study of blood T cell repertoires in COVID-19 (dated by TCRdb to between 2020 and 2021). About the investigation overall: Samples from collaborators originated in the United States, Italy and Spain and spanned both the acute and convalescent phases of COVID-19. The material from the prospective study consisted of cDNA or gDNA derived from T cells, B-cell-depleted T cells, or PBMCs. Deeply sampled blood TCRbeta repertoires from subjects exposed to, actively infected with, or recovered from COVID-19 were included in the dataset. The repertoires were released in a freely available public database meant as a resource for research on the immune response to SARS-CoV-2. The samples were drawn from two sources: the first 160 participants of the ongoing ImmuneRACE study, and over 1,000 subjects contributed by 6 global collaborators. A de-identified subject ID, COVID-19 status, age in years and sex were almost always included in the sample metadata. HLA class I and class II types, where available, came from metadata supplied by the sample provider rather than from assay-based typing.

TCRbeta CDR3 regions were amplified from genomic DNA using the immunoSEQ Assay, a bias-controlled multiplex PCR. The paper's data handling went like this. Within the assay, amplification of reference gene primers was used to estimate how many nucleated cells each sample contained. To quantify the absolute abundance of each unique TCRbeta CDR3 rearrangement, sequence reads were collapsed and filtered. Productive Simpson clonality was computed per sample as the square root of Simpson's diversity index over productive rearrangements. This is the immuneACCESS table as TCRdb keeps it, with only in-frame sequences that have V and J called. A part of the clones is gone; compared with another copy, unresolved V genes explain less than half, and the rest is unexplained. V, J and clone size are those of that table, while D and trimming were read from the DNA. Present in this sample are roughly 200,000 clones, 80% to 85% of which were seen just once. 4% to 5.5% of the sample belongs to the ten largest clones.

Trimming removed 7 bases from V and 4 bases from J, leaving 16 bases between the germline ends. CDR1 and CDR2 (MNHEY, SVGAGI) derive from the germline V gene. From the cysteine up to the phenylalanine, the CDR3 has a length of 14 residues. Kept here is only the CDR3 DNA, which spans 42 bases and is read in frame from base 1. Details on this clone: There is no known antigen for this receptor. Base qualities are not recorded, but no much larger clone differs from it by a single base.

Overall study results and their limits: Clinical and demographic metadata were provided uncurated, with the amount varying by source and participant.

The collaborating institutions used their own protocols to collect whole blood in K2EDTA tubes. For TCRbeta analysis, collaborators shipped samples in one of three forms: frozen whole blood, isolated PBMCs, or DNA extracted from either of those sample types. Specimen: peripheral blood. The rearranged chain carries TRBV6-5 and TRBJ1-1; the best D guess is TRBD1, with 6 bases matching. The TCR was taken from a man in his forties or fifties with active or convalescent COVID-19. The CDR3 sequence is CASTPPGEGTEAFF. The sequenced DNA is TGTGCCAGCACCCCCCCAGGGGAAGGCACTGAAGCTTTCTTT.